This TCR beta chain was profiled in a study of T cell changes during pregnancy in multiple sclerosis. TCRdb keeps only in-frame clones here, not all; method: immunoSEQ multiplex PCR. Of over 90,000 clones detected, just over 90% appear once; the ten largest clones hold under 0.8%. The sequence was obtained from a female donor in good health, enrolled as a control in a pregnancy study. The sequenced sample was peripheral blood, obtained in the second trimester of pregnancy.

The CDR3 loop is CASSPGQGLNTEAFF. The CDR3 nucleotides read TGTGCCAGCTCACCAGGGCAGGGCTTGAACACTGAAGCTTTCTTT. V is TRBV18 and J is TRBJ1-1, with D possibly TRBD1 on 5 matching bases. The germline gives CDR1 KGHSH, CDR2 LQKENI. This CDR3 has 15 residues. V was cut by 2 bases and J by 0 bases, with 10 bases left in between.